The next 16 T cell receptor beta chains were all read from a single sample in a study of T cells after yellow fever vaccination. TCRdb re-analysed the 5' RACE reads in MiXCR, keeping a single row per CDR3 protein. This table has about 240,000 distinct CDR3 sequences, 6.9% appearing once. The sample was CD4+ T cells sorted from PBMCs, taken 15 days after the yellow fever booster vaccination. These receptors came from a man younger than 45 who received the YFV17D yellow fever vaccine.

The V and J genes are TRBV9 and TRBJ1-1, with 7 bases fitting TRBD1. This CDR3 is built from 14 residues. V lost 3 bases, J lost 6 bases, and 8 bases stayed unmatched. CDR1 is SGDLS and CDR2 is YYNGEE in the germline V gene. The CDR3 sequence: CASSAQTGFAEAFF. The CDR3 nucleotides are TGTGCCAGCAGCGCCCAGACAGGGTTCGCTGAAGCTTTCTTT.

This clonotype occurred many times. This chain's CDR3 is CSAKQHGSQETQYF. CDR3 DNA: TGCAGTGCCAAGCAACACGGGTCCCAAGAGACCCAGTACTTC. This chain links TRBV20-1 with TRBJ2-5; no clear D gene. The CDR3 contains 14 residues. V dropped 6 bases and J dropped 1 base, with 15 bases sitting between them. The germline V gene has CDR1 DFQATT and CDR2 SNEGSKA (reference sequence).

The sample holds many counts of this clonotype. The chain joins TRBV10-2 to TRBJ1-4; D ambiguous. The CDR3 spans 19 residues. V shed 3 bases and J shed 0 bases, with 20 bases lying between them. Germline V gives CDR1 WSHSY, CDR2 SAAADI. CDR3: CASSDGGPGVIATNEKLFF. CDR3 coding DNA: TGCGCCAGCAGTGATGGTGGGCCCGGGGTTATTGCAACTAATGAAAAACTGTTTTTT.

The V gene is TRBV18, the J gene TRBJ1-5, with D perhaps TRBD1 (6 bases). Trimming shortened V by 6 bases and J by 9 bases, and 15 bases separated the two germline ends. CDR1 KGHSH and CDR2 LQKENI come from the germline V gene. The CDR3 totals 13 residues. This CDR3 is CASSDGTLRPQHF. The CDR3 nucleotides read TGTGCCAGCTCCGATGGGACACTGAGGCCCCAGCATTTT.

Ten or more counts support this clonotype. The chain combines TRBV5-1 with TRBJ2-2; D is possibly TRBD2 (6 bases). V lost 4 bases and J lost 5, with 21 bases in between. The CDR3 contains 17 residues. Germline CDR1 and CDR2: SGHRS and YFSETQ. The CDR3 sequence: CASSTSTSSVGTGELFF. The CDR3 region has the DNA TGCGCCAGCAGCACTTCGACTAGTTCGGTAGGAACCGGGGAGCTGTTTTTT.

The table lists this clonotype with many counts. V usage is TRBV7-2 and J usage is TRBJ2-1, with D unclear. CDR3 length: 14 residues. V lost 7 bases, J lost 4 bases, and 14 bases lay in between. Germline V lookup: CDR1 SGHTA, CDR2 FQGNSA. CDR3: CASTPRVLYNEQFF. CDR3 coding DNA: TGTGCCAGCACACCCCGGGTTCTTTACAATGAGCAGTTCTTC.

This clonotype was seen a handful of times. The chain combines TRBV7-2 with TRBJ1-4; perhaps TRBD1 as D (5 bases). Germline CDR1 reads SGHTA; CDR2 reads FQGNSA. Trimming left V 5 bases short and J 5 bases short, with 12 bases between. The CDR3 consists of 14 residues. The CDR3 DNA follows: TGTGCCAGCAGCGGACAATTCGCGAATGAAAAACTGTTTTTT. Its protein product is CASSGQFANEKLFF.

This clonotype was observed at least ten times. The chain combines TRBV7-3 with TRBJ1-2; D not resolved. The V gene lost 4 bases and the J gene lost 7 bases, with 7 bases spanning the gap. This CDR3 is built from 11 residues. The germline V gene encodes CDR1 SGHTA and CDR2 FQGTGA. The chain's CDR3 is CASSSGPGYTF. Here the CDR3 DNA reads TGTGCCAGCAGCTCCGGACCTGGCTACACCTTC.

This clonotype was seen only a few times. The rearrangement joins TRBV5-1 to TRBJ1-1, with D perhaps matching TRBD1 (6 bases). The CDR3 totals 14 residues. Trimming pared 2 bases from V and 7 bases from J, leaving 15 bases between. The V gene's germline CDR1 is SGHRS and CDR2 YFSETQ. CDR3 DNA sequence: TGCGCCAGCAGCTTCCAGGGGCAAGGGGGTGAAGCTTTCTTT. The encoded protein is CASSFQGQGGEAFF.

The chain has TRBV7-8 and TRBJ2-7; 10 nucleotides align to TRBD1. Germline-derived CDR1 and CDR2 are SGHVS and FQNEAQ. This CDR3 is 13 amino acids long. The V gene end was trimmed by 8 bases and the J gene end by 5 bases; junction bases not matched to a gene: 6. The CDR3, as DNA: TGTGCCAGCTTAGTGACAGGGGGCCACGAGCAGTACTTC. Translating gives CASLVTGGHEQYF.

The chain combines TRBV7-6 with TRBJ2-5; D is perhaps TRBD2 (5 bases). The CDR3 has 15 amino acids. Looked up from germline, CDR1 is SGHVS and CDR2 is FNYEAQ. V dropped 5 bases and J dropped 5 bases, with 18 bases sitting between them. The CDR3, as DNA: TGTGCCAGCAGCCCTCGGGGAGCGGCCCGGGAGACCCAGTACTTC. Protein sequence: CASSPRGAARETQYF.

This clonotype came up a few times. The genes are TRBV5-1 and TRBJ2-2; 8 bases agree with TRBD2. The germline V gene encodes CDR1 SGHRS and CDR2 YFSETQ. The CDR3 covers 15 residues. The J segment lost 2 bases and the V segment lost 4 bases, leaving 4 bases of the junction unmatched. The CDR3 bases are TGCGCCAGCAGCAGTAGCGGGATTAACACCGGGGAGCTGTTTTTT. Residues: CASSSSGINTGELFF.

Concerning this clonotype: One end of the junction does not line up with germline, which may come from a read error. This chain uses TRBV20-1 with TRBJ2-6; TRBD1 might be the D (5 bases). The CDR3 contains 18 residues. The germline gives CDR1 DFQATT, CDR2 SNEGSKA (reference sequence). CDR3 DNA: TGCAGTGCTAGAGGCCGGTTTCCAGGGCCCCTACTCTGGGGCGAACGTCCTTTC. It is translated as CSARGRFPGPLLWGERPF.

This clonotype was seen many times. The chain uses TRBV7-3 and TRBJ2-2, with D possibly being TRBD1 (6 bases). CDR1 and CDR2 (germline): SGHTA, FQGTGA. The CDR3 extends over 13 amino acids. The V and J ends lost 5 bases and 6 bases respectively, with 10 bases between them. This CDR3 reads CASSKGVAGELFF. CDR3 bases: TGTGCCAGCAGCAAGGGGGTAGCCGGGGAGCTGTTTTTT.

The CDR3 coding sequence is TGTGCCAGCAGCTTCCCCTCCTACGAGCAGTACTTC. Amino acid sequence: CASSFPSYEQYF. The chain joins TRBV7-8 to TRBJ2-7; the D is unclear. The CDR3 contains 12 residues. V lost 3 bases and J lost 0, with 3 bases in between. Per germline, CDR1 SGHVS and CDR2 FQNEAQ.

This clonotype has just a few counts. This rearrangement joins TRBV12-3 or TRBV12-4 to TRBJ2-7; no clear D gene. V was pared by 2 bases and J by 4 bases, with 9 bases between. CDR3 length: 13 residues. CDR3: CASSLSTRYEQYF. DNA of the CDR3: TGTGCCAGCAGTTTAAGTACGAGGTACGAGCAGTACTTC.